Listed below are T cell receptor beta chains from one sample, sequenced in a study of sequential checkpoint blockade in melanoma. Measured with immunoSEQ multiplex PCR; TCRdb has only the in-frame clones, and not every one. This sample has about 28,000 clones; approximately 88% occur once, and the top ten carry 13% to 15%. The sample was CD8+ T cells sorted from blood (inferred from file names), taken from a patient given nivolumab and ipilimumab in sequence. All receptors derive from a human donor with melanoma. The CDR3 runs from the conserved cysteine through the conserved F or W. Each record gives: J gene, D gene, clone size, V gene, CDR3 length, CDR3 protein, CDR3 DNA. D genes are given only for firm matches. The size field is filled for only some rows; it gives once, few, many or a size class.

J gene: TRBJ2-7
D gene: TRBD2
clone size: .
V gene: TRBV19
CDR3 length: 15
CDR3 protein: CASSTSLAGTYEQYF
CDR3 DNA: TGTGCCAGTAGTACCTCACTAGCGGGAACCTACGAGCAGTACTTC

J gene: TRBJ1-1
D gene: .
clone size: .
V gene: TRBV4-3
CDR3 length: 17
CDR3 protein: CASSQAGRFPMNTEAFF
CDR3 DNA: TGCGCCAGCAGCCAAGCAGGGCGCTTTCCCATGAACACTGAAGCTTTCTTT

J gene: TRBJ2-1
D gene: .
clone size: .
V gene: TRBV4-2
CDR3 length: 17
CDR3 protein: CASSQESILTSYNEQFF
CDR3 DNA: TGTGCCAGCAGCCAAGAGAGTATCTTAACTTCTTACAATGAGCAGTTCTTC

J gene: TRBJ2-1
D gene: TRBD2
clone size: .
V gene: TRBV5-4
CDR3 length: 15
CDR3 protein: CASSVAVGGSNEQFF
CDR3 DNA: TGTGCCAGCAGCGTGGCGGTGGGAGGGTCGAATGAGCAGTTCTTC

J gene: TRBJ1-5
D gene: .
clone size: .
V gene: TRBV4-1
CDR3 length: 14
CDR3 protein: CASSQEGGGQPQHF
CDR3 DNA: TGCGCCAGCAGCCAAGAAGGAGGAGGTCAGCCCCAGCATTTT

J gene: TRBJ2-1
D gene: TRBD2
clone size: .
V gene: TRBV9
CDR3 length: 19
CDR3 protein: CASSERQGTSGRAYNEQFF
CDR3 DNA: TGTGCCAGCAGCGAGCGACAGGGTACTAGCGGGAGGGCCTATAATGAGCAGTTCTTC

J gene: TRBJ1-1
D gene: .
clone size: .
V gene: TRBV11-2
CDR3 length: 12
CDR3 protein: CASSLLNTEAFF
CDR3 DNA: TGTGCCAGCAGCTTACTCAACACTGAAGCTTTCTTT

J gene: TRBJ2-7
D gene: TRBD2
clone size: once
V gene: TRBV29-1
CDR3 length: 12
CDR3 protein: CSVEHRGDEQYF
CDR3 DNA: TGCAGCGTTGAGCATCGGGGGGACGAGCAGTACTTC

J gene: TRBJ2-3
D gene: .
clone size: once
V gene: TRBV5-6
CDR3 length: 14
CDR3 protein: CASSVRGRADTQYF
CDR3 DNA: TGTGCCAGCAGCGTTAGAGGTCGCGCAGATACGCAGTATTTT

J gene: TRBJ2-1
D gene: TRBD2
clone size: .
V gene: TRBV5-1
CDR3 length: 16
CDR3 protein: CASSTGLAGMDNEQFF
CDR3 DNA: TGCGCCAGCAGCACAGGACTAGCGGGGATGGACAATGAGCAGTTCTTC